The sequence of this TCR beta chain was determined in a study of vaccination and CD4 T cells after COVID-19. Cultured CD4+ T-cell DNA underwent Oncomine TCR Beta short-read sequencing. MiXCR, run by TCRdb on the PCR reads, gives a single entry per CDR3 protein. The top ten clones hold roughly 24% of a sample with 20,000 to 25,000 distinct CDR3 sequences, 62% of them seen once. As to treatment: roughly ten-day PBMC culture with coronavirus spike peptide pools or control peptides (ViraFEST assay). The germline CDR1 and CDR2 sequences are SSHAT and FNYEAQ (reference sequence). With 1 base removed from V and 6 bases from J, the gap between germline ends came to 7 bases. The CDR3 runs to 13 residues. Points on this clonotype: The antigen remains unidentified.

Study-level results: Median about 86% of reactive clones detected in convalescent patients emerged only post-vaccination.

The source of this sequence is a human donor who received a COVID-19 vaccine. This chain links TRBV7-7 with TRBJ2-1; no firm D call. The sequenced sample was CD4+ T cells from blood, cultured in vitro, obtained before SARS-CoV-2 vaccination. The CDR3 spells CASSLGVVNEQFF. The CDR3 nucleotides read TGTGCCAGCAGCTTAGGAGTGGTCAATGAGCAGTTCTTC.